This record covers a single T cell receptor (beta chain). Its antigen is undetermined. The source of the sample is a study of blood T cells in healthy people across ages. Findings and limits, study-wide: TCR beta diversity, measured per million T cells, fell in a roughly linear way with age. Unsorted PBMC input precluded a conclusive naive versus antigen-experienced comparison.

It was with a sample-barcoded 5' primer and a J-beta primer mix that a second PCR of about 7 to 12 cycles was run. Carrying 12 random nucleotides, a template-switch adaptor labeled each individual cDNA molecule. TCRdb recomputed calls from the 5' RACE reads with MiXCR, one row per CDR3 protein. The profile shows about 800,000 distinct CDR3 sequences, about 62% of them singletons. The sample providers were healthy Caucasian people from Russia, aged about 6 to 90. Trimming pared 3 bases from V and 10 bases from J, leaving 16 bases between. Germline V gene data show CDR1 as SGHNT and CDR2 as YYREEE (reference sequence). The CDR3 has 13 amino acids.

Sequencing input: blood. The rearrangement joins TRBV5-4 to TRBJ2-5; D is perhaps TRBD2 (6 bases). The clonotype comes from a man under 40 in good health. The CDR3: CASSSRGALYQYF. Written as DNA, the CDR3 is TGTGCCAGCAGCTCCCGCGGGGCCCTATACCAGTACTTC.